These T cell receptor beta chains were read from a single sample in a study of shared clonotypes between healthy human individuals. Clones were read by immunoSEQ multiplex PCR, and TCRdb kept only the in-frame ones, dropping some. This sample has more than 550,000 clones, with 55% to 75% found just once. Sequenced material: memory CD4+ T cells sorted from blood. The source of these receptors is a woman between 25 and 40 years old in good health. CDR3s include the opening cysteine and the closing phenylalanine or tryptophan. A D gene is named only where the DNA matches it firmly. Clone size is shown for a subset of rows, as once, few, many or a class of expanded clone.

size	D	V	J	CDR3	DNA
once	.	TRBV4-1	TRBJ2-7	CASSPWVVGRGKPGSSYEQYF	TGCGCCAGCAGCCCCTGGGTGGTCGGCAGGGGAAAACCTGGAAGCTCCTACGAGCAGTACTTC
.	TRBD1	TRBV28	TRBJ2-3	CASSLSGQGGTDTQYF	TGTGCCAGCAGTTTATCCGGACAGGGGGGCACAGATACGCAGTATTTT
.	.	TRBV6-5	TRBJ2-7	CASSLGPRVYEQYF	TGTGCCAGCAGTCTGGGACCCCGGGTCTACGAGCAGTACTTC
.	TRBD2	TRBV25-1	TRBJ2-7	CASKYLAGGYEQYF	TGTGCCAGCAAATACTTAGCGGGAGGCTACGAGCAGTACTTC
many	TRBD1	TRBV5-6	TRBJ2-4	CASSLQGTKNIQYF	TGTGCCAGCAGCTTACAGGGGACCAAAAACATTCAGTACTTC
few	.	TRBV5-1	TRBJ2-2	CASSFGLGQSGELFF	TGCGCCAGCAGCTTTGGCCTAGGGCAGTCCGGGGAGCTGTTTTTT
.	TRBD2	TRBV7-8	TRBJ2-7	CASSLRLAGGPEQYF	TGTGCCAGCAGCCTAAGACTAGCGGGAGGTCCCGAGCAGTACTTC
.	.	TRBV7-3	TRBJ2-2	CASSPSGGATGELFF	TGTGCCAGCAGCCCCAGCGGAGGAGCCACCGGGGAGCTGTTTTTT
.	TRBD1	TRBV19	TRBJ2-1	CASRGQSYNEQFF	TGTGCCAGCAGGGGGCAGTCCTACAATGAGCAGTTCTTC
.	TRBD2	TRBV11-2	TRBJ2-1	CASSFVSGSNEQFF	TGTGCCAGCAGCTTCGTTAGCGGGAGTAATGAGCAGTTCTTC
few	TRBD1	TRBV28	TRBJ1-2	CASSFQGGDYGYTF	TGTGCCAGCAGTTTCCAGGGGGGCGACTATGGCTACACCTTC
.	.	TRBV2	TRBJ1-5	CASSELRGRPQHF	TGTGCCAGCAGTGAATTGAGGGGCAGGCCCCAGCATTTT
.	.	TRBV6-1	TRBJ2-7	CASGQGSGEQYF	TGTGCCAGCGGCCAAGGGTCGGGCGAGCAGTACTTC
.	.	TRBV9	TRBJ2-3	CASSVGLGLATDTQYF	TGTGCCAGCAGCGTAGGACTAGGGCTAGCGACAGATACGCAGTATTTT
.	.	TRBV7-2	TRBJ2-6	CASRLTGGAGANVLTF	TGTGCCAGCAGATTAACAGGTGGCGCTGGGGCCAACGTCCTGACTTTC
.	.	TRBV19	TRBJ2-1	CASTDGGAGYNEQFF	TGTGCCAGTACCGACGGGGGAGCTGGCTACAATGAGCAGTTCTTC
.	.	TRBV7-9	TRBJ1-2	CASSKRTDYGYTF	TGTGCCAGCAGCAAACGGACAGACTATGGCTACACCTTC
few	.	TRBV29-1	TRBJ2-3	CSVRGGADTQYF	TGCAGCGTTCGGGGTGGCGCAGATACGCAGTATTTT
.	TRBD2	TRBV6-1	TRBJ2-1	CASRTSGGDEQFF	TGTGCCAGCAGGACTAGCGGGGGCGATGAGCAGTTCTTC
.	TRBD1	TRBV5-1	TRBJ2-7	CASSFTGGITPLSYEQYF	TGCGCCAGCAGCTTTACAGGGGGCATTACCCCTCTCTCGTACGAGCAGTACTTC
.	.	TRBV29-1	TRBJ2-7	CSVEDPGTYEQYF	TGCAGCGTTGAAGATCCCGGGACCTACGAGCAGTACTTC
.	.	TRBV28	TRBJ1-2	CASSQTGRLGVGYTF	TGTGCCAGCAGCCAAACAGGGAGACTAGGGGTTGGCTACACCTTC
.	.	TRBV20-1	TRBJ2-5	CSALRKETQYF	TGCAGTGCCCTAAGGAAGGAGACCCAGTACTTC
.	.	TRBV7-2	TRBJ2-7	CACKEGGTVSYEQYF	TGTGCATGTAAGGAGGGGGGGACGGTCTCCTACGAGCAGTACTTC
.	TRBD1	TRBV6-1	TRBJ1-3	CASSESQGVGNTIYF	TGTGCCAGCAGTGAAAGCCAGGGGGTGGGAAACACCATATATTTT
.	.	TRBV10-2	TRBJ2-5	CASGAQQETQYF	TGCGCCAGCGGCGCGCAACAAGAGACCCAGTACTTC
.	TRBD2	TRBV11-2	TRBJ2-5	CASSHRLAGGSERETQYF	TGTGCCAGCAGCCATCGACTAGCGGGAGGGTCTGAGAGAGAGACCCAGTACTTC
.	.	TRBV19	TRBJ2-3	CASIATETSTDTQYF	TGTGCCAGTATCGCGACAGAAACTAGCACAGATACGCAGTATTTT